The sequence of this T cell receptor (beta chain) was determined in a study of radiotherapy plus CTLA-4 blockade in lung cancer. Germline CDR1 is MNHNY and CDR2 is SVGAGI (reference sequence). The CDR3 is 16 amino acids. Trimming removed 0 bases from V and 9 bases from J; junction bases left unmatched: 13. Profiling relied on immunoSEQ multiplex PCR, and the TCRdb table lists in-frame clones only, not all of them. The sample lists approximately 60,000 clones, about 80% occurring once. The starting material was peripheral blood, obtained from a patient treated with radiotherapy plus ipilimumab. This chain uses TRBV6-6 with TRBJ1-1; 7 bases map to TRBD1. The TCR comes from a human donor with non-small cell lung cancer who had a complete response to radiotherapy plus ipilimumab. The CDR3 DNA sequence: TGTGCCAGCAGTTACTCGAAGGAGGGGGCGTGGGGTAAAGCTTTCTTT. Encoded protein: CASSYSKEGAWGKAFF.